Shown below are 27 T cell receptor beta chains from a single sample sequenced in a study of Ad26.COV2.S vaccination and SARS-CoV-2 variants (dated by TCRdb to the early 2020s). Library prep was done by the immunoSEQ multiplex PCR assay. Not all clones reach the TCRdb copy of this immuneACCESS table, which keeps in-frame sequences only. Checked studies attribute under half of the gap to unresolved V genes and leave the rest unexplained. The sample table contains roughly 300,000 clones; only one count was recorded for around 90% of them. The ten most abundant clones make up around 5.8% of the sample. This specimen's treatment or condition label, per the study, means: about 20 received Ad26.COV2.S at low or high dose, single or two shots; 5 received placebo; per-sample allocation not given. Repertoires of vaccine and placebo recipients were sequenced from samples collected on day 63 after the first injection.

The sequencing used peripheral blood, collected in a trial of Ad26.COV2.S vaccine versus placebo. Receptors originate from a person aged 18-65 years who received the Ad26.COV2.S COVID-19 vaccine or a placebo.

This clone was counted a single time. CDR3 DNA: TGTGCCAGCAGCTTGTCTCAGGGGATGAACACTGAAGCTTTCTTT. Translating gives CASSLSQGMNTEAFF. The chain combines TRBV7-9 with TRBJ1-1; a weak D match, TRBD1 (6 bases). This CDR3 has 15 amino acids. The germline V gene has CDR1 SEHNR and CDR2 FQNEAQ (reference sequence). The V end was cut by 3 bases, the J end by 0 bases, with 11 bases between. Together with reference TRBV7-9 and TRBJ1-1, the CDR3 gives the full variable domain: DTGVSQNPRHKITKRGQNVTFRCDPISEHNRLYWYRQTLGQGPEFLTYFQNEAQLEKSRLLSDRFSAERPKGSFSTLEIQRTEQGDSAMYLCASSLSQGMNTEAFFGQGTRLTVV.

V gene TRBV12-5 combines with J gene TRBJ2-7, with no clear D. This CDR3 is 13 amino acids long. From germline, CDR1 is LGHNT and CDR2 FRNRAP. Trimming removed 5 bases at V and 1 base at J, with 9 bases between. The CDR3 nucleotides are TGTGCTAGTGGTCCGAATGGTTCCTACGAGCAGTACTTC. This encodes CASGPNGSYEQYF. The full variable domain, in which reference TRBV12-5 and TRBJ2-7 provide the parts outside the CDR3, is DARVTQTPRHKVTEMGQEVTMRCQPILGHNTVFWYRQTMMQGLELLAYFRNRAPLDDSGMPKDRFSAEMPDATLATLKIQPSEPRDSAVYFCASGPNGSYEQYFGPGTRLTVT.

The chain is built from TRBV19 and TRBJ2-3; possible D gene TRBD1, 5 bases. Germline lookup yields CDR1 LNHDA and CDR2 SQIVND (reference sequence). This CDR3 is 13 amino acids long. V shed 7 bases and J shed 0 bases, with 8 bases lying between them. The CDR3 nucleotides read TGTGCCAGTAAGGCAGGGAGCACAGATACGCAGTATTTT. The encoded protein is CASKAGSTDTQYF.

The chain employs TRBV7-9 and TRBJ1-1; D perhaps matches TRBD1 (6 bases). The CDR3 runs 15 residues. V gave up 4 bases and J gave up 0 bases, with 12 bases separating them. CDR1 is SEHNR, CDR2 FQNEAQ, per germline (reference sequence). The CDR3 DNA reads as TGTGCCAGCAGCTCACAGACAGGACTGAACACTGAAGCTTTCTTT. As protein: CASSSQTGLNTEAFF.

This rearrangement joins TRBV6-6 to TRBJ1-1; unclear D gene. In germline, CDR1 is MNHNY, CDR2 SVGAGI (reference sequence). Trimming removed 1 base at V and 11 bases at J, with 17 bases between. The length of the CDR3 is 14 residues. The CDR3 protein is CASSYCQDVCEAFF. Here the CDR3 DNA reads TGTGCCAGCAGTTACTGTCAAGACGTTTGTGAGGCTTTCTTT.

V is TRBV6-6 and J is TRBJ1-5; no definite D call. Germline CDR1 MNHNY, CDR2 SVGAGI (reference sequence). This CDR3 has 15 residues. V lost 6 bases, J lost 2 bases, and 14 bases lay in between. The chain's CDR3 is CASRLQSRGNQPQHF. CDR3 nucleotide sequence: TGTGCCAGCAGACTCCAGTCTCGGGGCAATCAGCCCCAGCATTTT.

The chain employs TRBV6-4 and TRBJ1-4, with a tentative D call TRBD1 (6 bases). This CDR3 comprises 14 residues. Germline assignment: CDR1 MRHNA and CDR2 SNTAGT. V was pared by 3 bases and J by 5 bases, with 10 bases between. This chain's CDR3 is CASSERGGNEKLFF. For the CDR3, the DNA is TGTGCCAGCAGTGAACGAGGGGGAAATGAAAAACTGTTTTTT.

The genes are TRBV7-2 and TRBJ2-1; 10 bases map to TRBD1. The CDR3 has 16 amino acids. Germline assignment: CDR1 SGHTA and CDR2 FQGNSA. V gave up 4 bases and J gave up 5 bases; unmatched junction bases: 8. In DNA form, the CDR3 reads TGTGCCAGCAGCTCTATAGGACAGGGGGTCAACAATGAGCAGTTCTTC. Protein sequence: CASSSIGQGVNNEQFF.

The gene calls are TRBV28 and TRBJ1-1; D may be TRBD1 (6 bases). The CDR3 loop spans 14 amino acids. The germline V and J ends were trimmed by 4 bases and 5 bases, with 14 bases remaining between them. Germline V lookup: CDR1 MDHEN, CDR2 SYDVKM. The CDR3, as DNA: TGTGCCAGCAGTTCCGGGGGCTTGAGGACTGAAGCTTTCTTT. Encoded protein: CASSSGGLRTEAFF.

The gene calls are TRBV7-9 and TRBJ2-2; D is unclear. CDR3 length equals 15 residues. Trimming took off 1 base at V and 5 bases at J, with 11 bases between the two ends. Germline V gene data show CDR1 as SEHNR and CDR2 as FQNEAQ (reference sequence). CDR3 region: CASSLVAGNTGELFF. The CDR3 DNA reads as TGTGCCAGCAGCTTAGTCGCTGGTAATACCGGGGAGCTGTTTTTT. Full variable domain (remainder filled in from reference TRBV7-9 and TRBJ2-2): DTGVSQNPRHKITKRGQNVTFRCDPISEHNRLYWYRQTLGQGPEFLTYFQNEAQLEKSRLLSDRFSAERPKGSFSTLEIQRTEQGDSAMYLCASSLVAGNTGELFFGEGSRLTVL.

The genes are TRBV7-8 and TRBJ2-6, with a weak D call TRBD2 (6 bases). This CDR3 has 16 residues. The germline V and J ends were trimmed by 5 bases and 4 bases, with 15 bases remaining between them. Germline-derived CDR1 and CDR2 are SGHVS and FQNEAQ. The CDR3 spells CASSPPGVPGANVLTF. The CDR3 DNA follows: TGTGCCAGCAGCCCACCGGGGGTACCGGGGGCCAACGTCCTGACTTTC.

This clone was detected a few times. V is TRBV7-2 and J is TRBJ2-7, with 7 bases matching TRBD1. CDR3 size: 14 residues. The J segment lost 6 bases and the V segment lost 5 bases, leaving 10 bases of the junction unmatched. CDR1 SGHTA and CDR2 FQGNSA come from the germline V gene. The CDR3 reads CASSLRKGASEQYF. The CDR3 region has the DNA TGTGCCAGCAGCCTCCGGAAGGGGGCGAGCGAGCAGTACTTC.

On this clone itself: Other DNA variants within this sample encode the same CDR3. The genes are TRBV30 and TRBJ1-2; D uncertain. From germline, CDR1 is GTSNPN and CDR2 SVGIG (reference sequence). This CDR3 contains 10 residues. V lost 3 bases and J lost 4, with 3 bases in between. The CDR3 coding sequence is TGTGCCTGGAGCGGCTATGGCTACACCTTC. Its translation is CAWSGYGYTF. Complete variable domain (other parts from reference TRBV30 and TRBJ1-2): SQTIHQWPATLVQPVGSPLSLECTVEGTSNPNLYWYRQAAGRGLQLLFYSVGIGQISSEVPQNLSASRPQDRQFILSSKKLLLSDSGFYLCAWSGYGYTFGSGTRLTVV.

CDR3 in amino acids: CASSYSISPTDGYTF. In DNA, the CDR3 is TGTGCCAGCAGTTACTCGATTTCCCCAACTGATGGCTACACCTTC. The chain has TRBV6-5 and TRBJ1-2; no firm D call. CDR1 and CDR2 (germline): MNHEY, SVGAGI. The CDR3 contains 15 residues. V gave up 0 bases and J gave up 6 bases, with 14 bases separating them.

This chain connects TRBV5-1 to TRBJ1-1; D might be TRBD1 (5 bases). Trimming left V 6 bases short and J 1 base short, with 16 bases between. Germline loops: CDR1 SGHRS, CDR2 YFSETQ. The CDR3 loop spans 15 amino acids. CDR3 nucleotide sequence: TGCGCCAGCACCTACTCAGGGAGGGAGAACACTGAAGCTTTCTTT. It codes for CASTYSGRENTEAFF.

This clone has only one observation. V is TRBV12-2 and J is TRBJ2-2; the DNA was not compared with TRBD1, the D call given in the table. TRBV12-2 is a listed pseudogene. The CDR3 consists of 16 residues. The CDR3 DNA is TGTGCAAGTCGCTTAAGACAGGGTTCGAACACCGGGGAGCTGTTTTTT. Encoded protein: CASRLRQGSNTGELFF.

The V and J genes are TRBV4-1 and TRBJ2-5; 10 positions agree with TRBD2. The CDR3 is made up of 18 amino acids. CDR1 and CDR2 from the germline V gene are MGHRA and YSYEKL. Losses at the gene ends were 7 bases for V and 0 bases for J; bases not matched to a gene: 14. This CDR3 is CASNRGLSGGEYQETQYF. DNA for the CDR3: TGCGCCAGCAACCGGGGCTTGAGCGGGGGGGAGTACCAAGAGACCCAGTACTTC.

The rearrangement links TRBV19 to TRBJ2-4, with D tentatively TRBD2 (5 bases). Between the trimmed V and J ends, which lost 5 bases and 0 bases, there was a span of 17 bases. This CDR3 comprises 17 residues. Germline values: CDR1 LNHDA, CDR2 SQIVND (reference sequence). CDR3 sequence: CASSVLGLDLAKNIQYF. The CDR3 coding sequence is TGTGCCAGTAGTGTACTCGGACTCGACCTAGCCAAAAACATTCAGTACTTC.

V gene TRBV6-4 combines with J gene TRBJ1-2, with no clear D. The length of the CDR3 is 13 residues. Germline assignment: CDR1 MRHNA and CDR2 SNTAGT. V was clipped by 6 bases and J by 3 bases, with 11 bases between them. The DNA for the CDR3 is TGTGCCAGCAGGAGACGGATTTACTATGGCTACACCTTC. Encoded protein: CASRRRIYYGYTF.

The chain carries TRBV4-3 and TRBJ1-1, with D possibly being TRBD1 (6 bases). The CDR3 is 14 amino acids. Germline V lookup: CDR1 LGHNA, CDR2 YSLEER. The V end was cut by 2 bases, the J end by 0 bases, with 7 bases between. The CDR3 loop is CASSQRGMNTEAFF. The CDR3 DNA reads TGCGCCAGCAGCCAAAGGGGGATGAACACTGAAGCTTTCTTT.

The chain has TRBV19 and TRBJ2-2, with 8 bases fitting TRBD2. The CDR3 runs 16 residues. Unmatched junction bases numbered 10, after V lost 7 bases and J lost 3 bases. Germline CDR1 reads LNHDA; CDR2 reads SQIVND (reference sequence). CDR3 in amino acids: CASTTAGGGYTGELFF. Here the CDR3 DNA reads TGTGCCAGTACCACCGCCGGGGGGGGATACACCGGGGAGCTGTTTTTT.

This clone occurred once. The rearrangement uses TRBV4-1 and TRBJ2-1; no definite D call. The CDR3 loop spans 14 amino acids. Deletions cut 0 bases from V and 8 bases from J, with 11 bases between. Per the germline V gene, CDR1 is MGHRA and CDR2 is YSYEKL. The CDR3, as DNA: TGCGCCAGCAGCCAAGAGGCTTACGCGTATGAGCAGTTCTTC. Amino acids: CASSQEAYAYEQFF.

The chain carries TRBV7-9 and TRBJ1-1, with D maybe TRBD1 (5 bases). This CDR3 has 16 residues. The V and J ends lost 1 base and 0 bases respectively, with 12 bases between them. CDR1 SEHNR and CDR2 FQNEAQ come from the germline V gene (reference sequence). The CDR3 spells CASSLGLRGLNTEAFF. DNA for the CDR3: TGTGCCAGCAGCTTAGGGTTACGGGGCCTGAACACTGAAGCTTTCTTT.

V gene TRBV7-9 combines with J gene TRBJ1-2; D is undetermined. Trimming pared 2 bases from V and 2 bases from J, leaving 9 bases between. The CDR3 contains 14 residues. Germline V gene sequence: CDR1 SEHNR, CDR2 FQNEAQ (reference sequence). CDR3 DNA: TGTGCCAGCAGCTTAATCCCGCCCAACTATGGCTACACCTTC. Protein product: CASSLIPPNYGYTF.

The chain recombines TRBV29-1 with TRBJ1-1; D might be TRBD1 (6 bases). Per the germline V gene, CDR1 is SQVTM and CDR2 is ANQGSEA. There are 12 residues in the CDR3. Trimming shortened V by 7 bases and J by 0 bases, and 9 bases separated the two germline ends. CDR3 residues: CSAGQMNTEAFF. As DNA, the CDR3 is TGCAGCGCTGGACAGATGAACACTGAAGCTTTCTTT.

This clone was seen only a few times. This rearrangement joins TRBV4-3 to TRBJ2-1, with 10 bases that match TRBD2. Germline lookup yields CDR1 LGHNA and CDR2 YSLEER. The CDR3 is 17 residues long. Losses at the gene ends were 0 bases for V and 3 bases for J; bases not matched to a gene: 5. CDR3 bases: TGCGCCAGCAGCCAAGAAGGAGCGGGAGGGTACTACAATGAGCAGTTCTTC. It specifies CASSQEGAGGYYNEQFF.

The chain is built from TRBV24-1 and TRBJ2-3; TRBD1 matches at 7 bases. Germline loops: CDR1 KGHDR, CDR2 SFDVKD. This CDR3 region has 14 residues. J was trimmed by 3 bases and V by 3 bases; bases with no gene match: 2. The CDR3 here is CATSDRDRTDTQYF. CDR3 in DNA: TGTGCCACCAGTGATCGGGACAGAACAGATACGCAGTATTTT.